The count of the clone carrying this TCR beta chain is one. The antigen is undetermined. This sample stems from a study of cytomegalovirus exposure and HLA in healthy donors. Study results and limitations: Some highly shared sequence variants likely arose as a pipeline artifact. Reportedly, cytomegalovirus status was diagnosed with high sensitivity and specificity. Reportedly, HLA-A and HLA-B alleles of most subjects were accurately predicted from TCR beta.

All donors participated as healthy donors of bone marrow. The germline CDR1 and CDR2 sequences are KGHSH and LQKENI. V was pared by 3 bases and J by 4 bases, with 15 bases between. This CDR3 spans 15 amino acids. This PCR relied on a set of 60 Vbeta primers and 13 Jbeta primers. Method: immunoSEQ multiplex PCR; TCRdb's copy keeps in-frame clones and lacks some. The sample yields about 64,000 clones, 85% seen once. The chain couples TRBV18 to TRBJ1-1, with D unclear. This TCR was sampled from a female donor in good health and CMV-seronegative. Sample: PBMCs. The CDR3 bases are TGTGCCAGCTCACCTTCTGGGCGGGGTTCCACTGAAGCTTTCTTT. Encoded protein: CASSPSGRGSTEAFF.